This T cell receptor (beta chain) was sequenced during a study of spatial heterogeneity in lung cancer. The overall study: Raw reads showed each unique TCR and UMI combination turning up more than ten times on average.

Germline values: CDR1 MNHEY, CDR2 SMNVEV (reference sequence). V lost 5 bases and J lost 6; bases outside the gene matches: 15. The CDR3 length is 17 residues. Single TCR cDNA molecules each had their own unique molecular identifier. Each CDR3 protein is one row after TCRdb ran MiXCR on the 5' RACE reads. The repertoire has 6,000 or so distinct CDR3 sequences, about 12% of them found once; the top ten carry more than 15%. Time point denoted: sample taken at primary tumor resection. Tumor, nontumor lung or frozen PBMC supplied whole RNA, sequenced without sorting. The cohort: over 70 early-stage, untreated non-small cell lung cancer patients.

The chain employs TRBV27 and TRBJ2-1; TRBD2 agrees at 8 bases. The sequence came from a male donor with early-stage non-small cell lung cancer. Here the sequenced sample was normal lung tissue next to the tumor, taken at surgery. The CDR3 sequence is CASSTLLGAGATNEQFF. CDR3 nucleotide sequence: TGTGCCAGCAGTACCCTGCTGGGAGCGGGAGCGACCAATGAGCAGTTCTTC.